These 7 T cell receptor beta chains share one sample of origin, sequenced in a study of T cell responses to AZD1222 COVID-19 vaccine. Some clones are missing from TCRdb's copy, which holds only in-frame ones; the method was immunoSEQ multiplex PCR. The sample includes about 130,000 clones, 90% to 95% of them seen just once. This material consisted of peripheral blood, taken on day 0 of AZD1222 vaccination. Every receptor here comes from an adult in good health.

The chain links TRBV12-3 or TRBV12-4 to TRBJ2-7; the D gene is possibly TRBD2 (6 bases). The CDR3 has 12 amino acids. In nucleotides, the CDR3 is TGTTCTGTCGGAGGGGATGAGGACGAGCAGTACTTC. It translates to CSVGGDEDEQYF.

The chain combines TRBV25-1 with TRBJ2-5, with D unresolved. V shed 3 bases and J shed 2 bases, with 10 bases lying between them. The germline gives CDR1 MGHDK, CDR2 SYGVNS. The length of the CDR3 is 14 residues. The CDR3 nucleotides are TGTGCCAGCAGTGACGAAAAGGAGCAAGAGACCCAGTACTTC. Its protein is CASSDEKEQETQYF.

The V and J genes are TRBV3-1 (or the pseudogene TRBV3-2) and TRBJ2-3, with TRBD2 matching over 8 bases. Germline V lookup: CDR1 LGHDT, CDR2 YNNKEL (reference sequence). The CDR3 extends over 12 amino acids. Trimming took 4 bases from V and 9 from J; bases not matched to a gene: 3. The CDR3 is CASSLTSGTQYF. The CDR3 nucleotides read TGTGCCAGCAGCCTCACTAGCGGAACGCAGTATTTT.

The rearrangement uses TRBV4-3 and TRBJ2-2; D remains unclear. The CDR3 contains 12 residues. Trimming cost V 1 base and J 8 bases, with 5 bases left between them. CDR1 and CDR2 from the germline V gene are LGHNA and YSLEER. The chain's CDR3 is CASSQGSGELFF. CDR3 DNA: TGCGCCAGCAGCCAAGGGTCAGGGGAGCTGTTTTTT.

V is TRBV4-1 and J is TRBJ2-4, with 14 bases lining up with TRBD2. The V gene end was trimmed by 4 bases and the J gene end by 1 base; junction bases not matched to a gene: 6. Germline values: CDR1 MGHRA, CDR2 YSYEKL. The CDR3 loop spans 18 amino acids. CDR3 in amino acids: CASSPGLAGGTAKNIQYF. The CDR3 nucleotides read TGCGCCAGCAGCCCAGGACTAGCGGGAGGTACGGCCAAAAACATTCAGTACTTC.

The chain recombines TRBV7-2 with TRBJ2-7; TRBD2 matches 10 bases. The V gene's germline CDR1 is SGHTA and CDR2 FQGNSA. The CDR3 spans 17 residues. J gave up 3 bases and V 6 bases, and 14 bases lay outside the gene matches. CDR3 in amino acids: CASSTSSGRTSFYEQYF. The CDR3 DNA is TGTGCCAGCAGTACATCTAGCGGGAGAACCTCTTTCTACGAGCAGTACTTC.

This CDR3 is CASSLEPLGAQYF. CDR3 sequence (DNA): TGTGCCAGCAGCTTAGAACCCCTCGGGGCCCAGTACTTC. The gene calls are TRBV7-9 and TRBJ2-5, with D perhaps matching TRBD2 (5 bases). The CDR3 covers 13 residues. Germline values: CDR1 SEHNR, CDR2 FQNEAQ (reference sequence). Trimming stripped 1 base from V and 9 bases from J, with 12 bases between.